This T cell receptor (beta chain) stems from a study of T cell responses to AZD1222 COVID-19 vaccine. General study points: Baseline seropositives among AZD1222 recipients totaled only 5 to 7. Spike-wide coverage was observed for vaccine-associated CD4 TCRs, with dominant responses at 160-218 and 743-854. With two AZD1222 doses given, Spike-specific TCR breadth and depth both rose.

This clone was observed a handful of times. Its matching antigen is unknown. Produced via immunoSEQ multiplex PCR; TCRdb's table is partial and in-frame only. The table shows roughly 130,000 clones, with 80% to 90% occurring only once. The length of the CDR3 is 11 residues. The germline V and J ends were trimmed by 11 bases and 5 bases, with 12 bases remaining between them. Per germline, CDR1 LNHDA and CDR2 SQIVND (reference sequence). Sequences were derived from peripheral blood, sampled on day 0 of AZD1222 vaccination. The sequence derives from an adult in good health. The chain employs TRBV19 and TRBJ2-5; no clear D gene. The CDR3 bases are TGTGCCTCCGGTCAACGGGAGACCCAGTACTTC. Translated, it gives CASGQRETQYF.